This entry concerns a single T cell receptor (beta chain). Original processing methods: Researchers report that nucleated cell counts were estimated from reference gene primer amplification. The method was immunoSEQ multiplex PCR; TCRdb's version includes in-frame clones alone and lacks a portion of them. V, J and clone size were drawn from that table, and D and trimming were deduced from the DNA. The table lists 350,000 to 450,000 clones, 85% of them singletons. These data come from a study of blood T cell repertoires in COVID-19. At the level of the study: Both acute and convalescent COVID-19 samples were obtained from the United States, Italy and Spain. PBMCs, B-cell-depleted T cells, or T cells were the source of the cDNA or gDNA that made up the material.

Germline lookup yields CDR1 MGHRA and CDR2 YSYEKL. V lost 0 bases and J 9 bases, leaving 12 bases between the germline ends. This CDR3 has 15 amino acids. This rearrangement joins TRBV4-1 to TRBJ1-6; D unresolved. The sequencing sample was made of peripheral blood. The TCR originated in a woman younger than 35 with acute or convalescent COVID-19. In DNA form, the CDR3 reads TGCGCCAGCAGCCAAGAGGGCAGTTTGGGTTCACCCCTCCACTTT. Its translation: CASSQEGSLGSPLHF.